The next 27 T cell receptor beta chains were all read from a single sample in a study of blood T cells in healthy people across ages. The use of a sample-barcoded 5' primer and a J-beta primer mix characterized a second PCR of 7 to 11 cycles. A single record per CDR3 protein comes from TCRdb applying MiXCR to the 5' RACE reads. The sample has just under 550,000 distinct CDR3 sequences, 20% to 30% seen once; the top ten hold just over 8.5%. Separately, the same data were catalogued under a study of T cells of mothers and their children.

Source material: blood. These receptors were taken from a boy aged 5-17 years in good health.

The CDR3 DNA follows: TGCAGCGTTTTAACGGGACAGGGTAGTGAGCAGTTCTTC. This gives the protein CSVLTGQGSEQFF. The genes are TRBV29-1 and TRBJ2-1; 9 bases line up with TRBD1. V lost 5 bases, J lost 9 bases, and 8 bases stayed unmatched. Germline lookup yields CDR1 SQVTM and CDR2 ANQGSEA. The CDR3 is 13 amino acids.

This clonotype was detected only a few times. The chain is built from TRBV4-3 and TRBJ2-5; 11 bases are a match to TRBD1. TRBJ2-7 explains the end of the DNA better; the J call may be wrong. Germline CDR1 and CDR2: LGHNA and YSLEER. The CDR3 is 17 residues long. CDR3 bases: TGCGCCAGCAGCCATACACGGGGGACAGGGGGATCCTACGAGCAGTACTTC. Translation gives CASSHTRGTGGSYEQYF.

This chain uses TRBV7-9 with TRBJ2-3; possibly TRBD2 for D (5 bases). Trimming removed 5 bases from V and 1 base from J, with 13 bases in between. There are 15 residues in the CDR3. Germline CDR1 SEHNR, CDR2 FQNEAQ (reference sequence). The CDR3 DNA reads TGTGCCAGCAGCCCTGACTGGCGGGGCACAGATACGCAGTATTTT. Its translation: CASSPDWRGTDTQYF.

The CDR3 nucleotides are TGTGCCAGCAAGACTGGACTCTACGAGCAGTACTTC. This encodes CASKTGLYEQYF. This chain connects TRBV6-2 or TRBV6-3 to TRBJ2-5; possible D gene TRBD2, 5 bases. The J call may be faulty, since TRBJ2-7 better matches the DNA end. The CDR3 length is 12 residues. CDR1 and CDR2 (germline): MNHEY, SVGEGT.

The rearrangement joins TRBV4-1 to TRBJ2-4, with D perhaps matching TRBD1 (6 bases). Trimming stripped 0 bases from V and 9 bases from J, with 21 bases between. This CDR3 is built from 17 residues. In germline, CDR1 is MGHRA, CDR2 YSYEKL. The CDR3: CASSQERAGAGYTIQYF. The CDR3 DNA sequence: TGCGCCAGCAGCCAAGAAAGGGCAGGGGCCGGATACACCATTCAGTACTTC.

This clonotype showed up just a few times. The chain joins TRBV5-5 to TRBJ1-1, with D possibly matching TRBD1 (6 bases). This CDR3 spans 12 amino acids. CDR1 is SGHKS, CDR2 YYEKEE, per germline (reference sequence). Trimming removed 10 bases at V and 5 bases at J, with 15 bases between. CDR3 sequence: CAGQRGGTEAFF. CDR3 in DNA: TGTGCCGGCCAAAGGGGGGGAACTGAAGCTTTCTTT.

The chain recombines TRBV7-2 with TRBJ2-1; 7 bases align to TRBD1. Matching the DNA end better, TRBJ2-7 makes the J call doubtful. The germline V gene has CDR1 SGHTA and CDR2 FQGNSA. The CDR3 extends over 15 amino acids. The CDR3 protein is CASSLDGTVNYEQYV. As DNA, the CDR3 is TGTGCCAGCAGCTTAGACGGGACAGTTAACTACGAGCAGTACGTC.

V and J are TRBV6-7 and TRBJ2-7; TRBD2 matches at 8 bases. TRBV6-7 is an ORF, with its function uncertain. J was trimmed by 6 bases and V by 0 bases; bases with no gene match: 10. This CDR3 spans 16 amino acids. DNA for the CDR3: TGTGCCAGCAGTTACTCCCGACTAGCGCTGGGGAGCGAGCAGTACTTC. It specifies CASSYSRLALGSEQYF.

Only one count was recorded for this clonotype. The chain is built from TRBV20-1 and TRBJ2-7, with D perhaps being TRBD1 or TRBD2 (6 bases each). CDR1 is DFQATT and CDR2 is SNEGSKA in the germline V gene (reference sequence). V gave up 8 bases and J gave up 0 bases, with 14 bases separating them. This CDR3 region has 13 residues. CDR3 amino acids: CSPPGDISYEQYF. In DNA form, the CDR3 reads TGCAGTCCTCCGGGGGACATCTCCTACGAGCAGTACTTC.

This clonotype was counted between two and nine times. The chain recombines TRBV7-9 with TRBJ2-1; 9 positions agree with TRBD1. J gave up 3 bases and V 5 bases, and 5 bases lay outside the gene matches. Germline V gene sequence: CDR1 SEHNR, CDR2 FQNEAQ (reference sequence). The CDR3 has 15 amino acids. The CDR3 DNA sequence: TGTGCCAGCAGCGCCGGGACAGGGCTCTACAATGAGCAGTTCTTC. Translated: CASSAGTGLYNEQFF.

There are a few counts of this clonotype. The V call is TRBV6-2 or TRBV6-3, the J call TRBJ1-2; possible D gene TRBD1, 5 bases. CDR1 and CDR2 (germline): MNHEY, SVGEGT. CDR3 length: 12 amino acids. V lost 6 bases to trimming and J lost 5 bases, with 10 bases between them. The chain's CDR3 is CASRRGPYGYTF. Here the CDR3 DNA reads TGTGCCAGCAGGAGGGGACCTTATGGCTACACCTTC.

The rearrangement links TRBV28 to TRBJ2-7; D unresolved. The CDR3 has 14 amino acids. The V end lost 3 bases, the J end lost 6 bases, and 15 bases lay between the germline ends. CDR1 is MDHEN, CDR2 SYDVKM, per germline. The CDR3 region is CASSFLPESGEQYF. The CDR3 bases are TGTGCCAGCAGTTTTTTACCGGAGTCGGGCGAGCAGTACTTC.

This chain connects TRBV14 to TRBJ2-5; D unclear. CDR1 SGHDN and CDR2 FVKESK come from the germline V gene. The CDR3 sequence is 16 residues long. The germline V and J ends were trimmed by 0 bases and 3 bases, with 14 bases remaining between them. This chain's CDR3 is CASSQDPRGAKETQYF. The CDR3 DNA reads as TGTGCCAGCAGCCAAGATCCGAGAGGAGCGAAAGAGACCCAGTACTTC.

There are a few counts of this clonotype. V usage is TRBV7-2 and J usage is TRBJ1-1, with 8 positions matching TRBD1. Per the germline V gene, CDR1 is SGHTA and CDR2 is FQGNSA. The CDR3 covers 16 residues. After removal of 1 base from V and 2 bases from J, the junction contained 6 bases not matched to a gene. The CDR3 here is CASSLVAGQVNTEAFF. CDR3 coding DNA: TGTGCCAGCAGCTTAGTGGCGGGACAGGTTAACACTGAAGCTTTCTTT.

The gene calls are TRBV3-1 and TRBJ1-1; tentatively, D is TRBD1 (6 bases). There are 16 residues in the CDR3. Trimming stripped 1 base from V and 1 base from J, with 13 bases between. The germline V gene has CDR1 LGHDT and CDR2 YNNKEL (reference sequence). The CDR3 loop is CASSQVGQSPNTEAFF. CDR3 DNA sequence: TGTGCCAGCAGCCAAGTAGGACAGTCCCCGAACACTGAAGCTTTCTTT.

The chain couples TRBV9 to TRBJ1-5; D uncertain. This CDR3 spans 16 amino acids. Trimming shortened V by 6 bases and J by 7 bases, and 23 bases separated the two germline ends. The germline gives CDR1 SGDLS, CDR2 YYNGEE. The CDR3 region is CASTDPGLALGQPQHF. CDR3 nucleotides: TGTGCCAGCACCGACCCCGGGCTAGCTCTAGGGCAGCCCCAGCATTTT.

This clonotype has just a few counts. The chain recombines TRBV5-6 with TRBJ1-1; 7 bases are shared with TRBD1. The V gene's germline CDR1 is SGHDT and CDR2 YYEEEE. Trimming took 5 bases from V and 5 from J; bases not matched to a gene: 3. The CDR3 totals 12 residues. The CDR3 DNA sequence: TGTGCCAGCAGAACAGGGGAAACTGAAGCTTTCTTT. Protein product: CASRTGETEAFF.

This clonotype was observed a few times. CDR3 DNA: TGCGCCAGCAGCCAAGCTCCTAACCAAGAGACCCAGTACTTC. It encodes CASSQAPNQETQYF. The J gene is TRBJ2-5, the V gene TRBV4-1; no reliable D call. The CDR3 loop spans 14 amino acids. Looked up from germline, CDR1 is MGHRA and CDR2 is YSYEKL. The V and J ends lost 1 base and 0 bases respectively, with 6 bases between them.

This clonotype appeared a few times. This chain uses TRBV7-3 with TRBJ2-1; 7 nucleotides align to TRBD2. This CDR3 has 15 amino acids. The V gene end was trimmed by 5 bases and the J gene end by 5 bases; junction bases not matched to a gene: 9. Germline CDR1 SGHTA, CDR2 FQGTGA. In DNA form, the CDR3 reads TGTGCCAGCAGCGATAAACGGAGCGGGGACAATGAGCAGTTCTTC. Translating gives CASSDKRSGDNEQFF.

This clonotype was observed a few times. The chain has TRBV28 and TRBJ2-7; weak D call: TRBD2 (5 bases). The germline CDR1 and CDR2 sequences are MDHEN and SYDVKM. The CDR3 is 12 amino acids. Trimming pared 5 bases from V and 7 bases from J, leaving 12 bases between. The CDR3 nucleotides are TGTGCCAGCAGTCTCCGGACGGGGGAGCAGTACTTC. It codes for CASSLRTGEQYF. The complete variable domain, with remaining parts taken from reference TRBV28 and TRBJ2-7, reads DVKVTQSSRYLVKRTGEKVFLECVQDMDHENMFWYRQDPGLGLRLIYFSYDVKMKEKGDIPEGYSVSREKKERFSLILESASTNQTSMYLCASSLRTGEQYFGPGTRLTVT.

The chain carries TRBV4-1 and TRBJ1-5; D not certain. Germline CDR1 reads MGHRA; CDR2 reads YSYEKL. This CDR3 region has 15 residues. Trimming shortened V by 0 bases and J by 7 bases, and 13 bases separated the two germline ends. CDR3 DNA sequence: TGCGCCAGCAGCCAAGATAGGGAAGGGCCCCAGCCCCAGCATTTT. This codes for CASSQDREGPQPQHF.

This clonotype was picked up a small number of times. The chain recombines TRBV4-3 with TRBJ1-6, with 8 bases identical to TRBD1. J was trimmed by 9 bases and V by 3 bases; bases with no gene match: 7. Looked up from germline, CDR1 is LGHNA and CDR2 is YSLEER. The CDR3 has 15 amino acids. CDR3 nucleotide sequence: TGCGCCAGCAGCCAGGATCGGGACAGGAGTTCACCCCTCCACTTT. Protein sequence: CASSQDRDRSSPLHF.

The chain links TRBV20-1 to TRBJ2-5, with D unresolved. The DNA end lines up better with TRBJ2-1; the J call may be wrong. The CDR3 extends over 12 amino acids. Germline V gene lookup returns CDR1 DFQATT and CDR2 SNEGSKA (reference sequence). The CDR3 region is CSATGRRNEQFF. The CDR3 bases are TGCAGTGCTACCGGACGTCGGAATGAGCAGTTCTTC.

This clonotype has just a few counts. This sequence joins TRBV3-1 and TRBJ2-1; a possible D gene is TRBD2 (6 bases). The CDR3 is made up of 12 amino acids. Germline assignment: CDR1 LGHDT and CDR2 YNNKEL (reference sequence). V was pared by 3 bases and J by 12 bases, with 12 bases between. The CDR3 coding sequence is TGTGCCAGCAGCCAGGAGGGCCTTACGCAGTTCTTC. The encoded protein is CASSQEGLTQFF.

This CDR3 reads CSVEKTNTEAFF. Here the CDR3 DNA reads TGCAGCGTTGAAAAAACAAACACTGAAGCTTTCTTT. The V call is TRBV29-1, the J call TRBJ1-1; D gene unclear. V lost 2 bases to trimming and J lost 2 bases, with 6 bases between them. The CDR3 is 12 residues long. Germline V gene data show CDR1 as SQVTM and CDR2 as ANQGSEA.

The genes are TRBV10-3 and TRBJ2-1; 8 positions match TRBD1. Looked up from germline, CDR1 is ENHRY and CDR2 is SYGVKD. V lost 2 bases, J lost 1 base, and 1 base stayed unmatched. This CDR3 has 15 residues. In DNA form, the CDR3 reads TGTGCCATCAGTGAGGGACAGGGTTCCTACAATGAGCAGTTCTTC. Its translation: CAISEGQGSYNEQFF.

The V call is TRBV29-1, the J call TRBJ2-1; 8 bases agree with TRBD1. The better agreement between TRBJ2-7 and the DNA end casts doubt on the J call. The CDR3 is made up of 14 amino acids. Germline V gene sequence: CDR1 SQVTM, CDR2 ANQGSEA. CDR3 in amino acids: CSVVQRDRSYEQYF. The CDR3 region has the DNA TGCAGCGTCGTCCAACGGGACAGGTCCTACGAGCAGTACTTC.